The source of this T cell receptor beta chain is a study of cytomegalovirus exposure and HLA in healthy donors (dated by TCRdb to about 2017). Turning to the overall study: In an earlier analysis of under 750 of the donors, under 300 Gb of sequence data and roughly 100 million unique TCR beta sequences from approximately 180 million T cells were reported. An early release covering roughly 640 HLA-typed donors comprised about 300 gigabases of sequencing data and 65 million to 100 million unique TCR sequences. Among the roughly 390 genotyped donors, under 90% belonged to the genetic ancestry cluster associated with self-reported Caucasian donors. The study aimed to test whether signatures of past pathogen exposure could be identified by cataloging public T cell receptors. The study profiled the T cell repertoires of about 720 subjects by immunosequencing and related them to cytomegalovirus serostatus. Besides the first cohort of roughly 660 subjects, a separate validation cohort made up of roughly 120 different subjects was used. High-throughput TCR immunosequencing, statistical association of individual TCRs with disease status, and machine learning were combined to predict cytomegalovirus infection status. A later analysis re-examined previously published TCR beta repertoires from just over 650 donors and added high-resolution HLA genotyping to investigate patterns of TCR occurrence. The later analysis used no new phenotypic data to find candidate immune exposures, relying instead on TCR beta sequences and their occurrence across donors. In an earlier analysis of about 590 of the donors, high-throughput TCR beta sequencing was used to judge whether each TCR beta V gene segment behaved as functional or pseudogenic. Donor age, sex, ethnicity and CMV serostatus were compiled alongside the repertoire data. A later genetic analysis took genome-wide SNP genotypes for about 55% of the 666 donors and used that subset as a discovery cohort. Every repertoire in the discovery cohort had been generated on one and the same sequencing platform. HLA typing covered class I and class II loci at four-digit resolution. Typing coverage varied by locus: about 620-630 donors for A, B, C, DRB1 and DQB1; more than 500 for DQA1; more than 600 for DPA1; some 470 for DPB1. A handful of DR-DQ haplotypes were handled as single units for association and clustering because linkage in the cohort was strong. Among roughly 400 genotyped donors of the cohort, an average of roughly 230,000 unique TCR beta nucleotide sequences was sequenced per donor, of which about 18% were non-productive.

About this clone: There is no known antigen for this receptor. The sample holds no much larger clone one base away, and base qualities are not on file.

To prepare the library, the immunoSEQ multiplex PCR assay was applied. For the multiplex PCR, a mixture combining 60 forward primers for TCR Vbeta segments and 13 reverse primers for TCR Jbeta segments was used. Amplification of the CDR3 region of rearranged TCR beta genes was performed with a multiplex PCR assay on genomic DNA. On the Illumina HiSeq System, the amplified TCR beta libraries were sequenced as 87-base-pair reads. In the paper's pipeline: A later analysis tallied roughly 78 million unique TCR beta chains across the 650 to 750 repertoires, and around 9.9 million of those chains were shared by two or more donors. Raw reads were error-corrected and collapsed into unique sequences by a nearest-neighbor algorithm in which closely related sequences were merged to remove PCR and sequencing errors. Alignment of CDR3 sequences to IMGT reference sequences was used to assign V, D and J gene segments. For a sequence to be retained, a match of at least six nucleotides was required to both a V gene segment and a J gene segment. Rearrangements were called productive when the CDR3 lacked stop codons and stayed in frame with V and J; all others were non-productive. CDR3 was defined by IMGT convention, running from the second conserved V-encoded cysteine to the conserved J-encoded phenylalanine. Sequences without an unambiguous match to a single V gene segment were excluded from the earlier analysis of 500 to 700 of the donors. An earlier analysis of some 500 of the donors classified V segments as functional when productive rearrangements were above 56.7% and as segregating when the standard deviation between donors was above 5%. A statistical classification framework was developed to diagnose cytomegalovirus status using the catalog of TCR beta chain sequences. In a later analysis, V and J genes were assigned by comparing TCR nucleotide sequences against IMGT/GENE-DB human TR gene sequences. In a later analysis, CDR3 sequences and most-parsimonious VDJ recombination scenarios were assigned using the TCRdist pipeline. In a later analysis, each TCR beta chain was defined by its CDR3 amino acid sequence together with its V-gene family, and reads without a unique V-gene family were excluded. As a way to deal with suspected cross-contamination and a sequencing artifact, a later analysis dropped more than 500 nucleotide sequences that were highly shared and had low generation probability. A later analysis calculated a clonal expansion index for each public chain from normalized within-repertoire ranks of inferred template counts. Generation probabilities in a later analysis came from a VDJ recombination model fitted to out-of-frame rearrangements, and those results were checked against IGoR. In a later analysis, TCR-TCR, TCR-HLA and TCR-CMV co-occurrence was scored with hypergeometric tests, and a repertoire-size bias correction was applied to TCR pairs. To estimate false discovery rates, a later analysis permuted the HLA or CMV assignments 20 times. In a later analysis, co-occurring TCRs were grouped using DBSCAN, and TCRdist sequence similarity was added for clustering within HLA-allele-positive subsets. Repertoires with fewer than 30,000 or more than 120,000 public chains, plus five repertoires with anomalous nucleotide sharing, were excluded from co-occurrence clustering. The table was pulled from immuneACCESS by TCRdb, which kept in-frame rearrangements only. Such tables lose some clones; where checked, under half of the loss comes from unresolved V genes, and the rest has no known cause. V and J calls and clone size are copied from that table; D and trimming were computed from the DNA. The sample table records 150,000 to 200,000 clones; over 65% of these occur just once. The top ten hold roughly 3.1% of the sample.

Here is what the overall study found, with its caveats: The authors suggested that the approach could potentially be extended to other disease states and immunological phenotypes. Specific HLA alleles were associated with over 15,000 TCR beta sequences at a false discovery rate of 0.05 in a later analysis. The classifier was reported to diagnose cytomegalovirus status with high specificity and sensitivity in both the original cohort and the validation cohort. Because some donors lacked HLA typing at each locus, the association tests relied only on the typed subset. CMV serostatus was the only immune exposure information available for the cohort. A later analysis found that most CMV-associated TCR beta chains appeared HLA-restricted, with HLA associations seemingly driven largely by CMV exposure. Presence/absence analyses assumed roughly uniform sequencing depth across donors, an assumption that may not hold. The study listed 170 or so TCR beta chains as associated with cytomegalovirus. The cohort was sequenced for TCR beta chains only, and without alpha or paired-chain data the features that could be detected were limited. In a later analysis, HLA-associated TCR beta chains were found to be more clonally expanded and to have lower generation probabilities than equally common non-associated chains. An earlier analysis of approximately 530 of the donors showed that most TCR beta V segments appeared in productive rearrangements either about 90% or about 30% of the time, which broadly matched IMGT annotations. In a later analysis, several top co-occurrence clusters were reported to appear linked to parvovirus B19, influenza, CMV and Epstein-Barr virus. Three of the identified cytomegalovirus-associated TCR beta chains were confirmed in vitro to be specific for cytomegalovirus antigens. While some public TCRs were present in many individuals, most TCR sequences turned up only very rarely across donors. The sequencing pipeline was judged likely to have produced a cluster of highly shared sequence variants as a technical artifact. In a later genetic analysis, fewer N-insertions in productive TCRs were reported among donors in an Asian-associated ancestry cluster than the approximately 670-donor mean. Around 16 rarely observed V segments, including chromosome 9 orphons, were excluded from the earlier analysis of approximately 500 of the donors because counts were too low. A further reported finding was that TCR beta sequences accurately predicted the HLA-A and HLA-B alleles for most subjects in the first cohort. A later analysis found that TCR association rates varied across HLA loci, with DRB1 alleles showing the most associated TCRs and HLA-C alleles the fewest. Correlated functional status among segregating V segments might reflect linkage disequilibrium, but an unknown experimental factor could not be ruled out. When HLA alleles, especially DR and DQ, strongly co-occurred, attributing TCR associations to individual alleles was difficult. A later genetic analysis associated a missense DCLRE1C variant with V-gene and J-gene trimming of TCR beta chains, and an independent cohort replicated the association.

The cohort was made up of roughly 670 healthy bone marrow donors. Cohort members were all nominally healthy when sampled, although unrecorded immune exposures were likely present. The donor tested CMV seropositive, placing the donor among the 250 to 350 seropositive members of the cohort. A peripheral blood sample was collected from each donor, and TCR beta sequencing was performed on peripheral blood mononuclear cells. The Qiagen DNeasy Blood Extraction Kit was used to extract genomic DNA from the blood cell samples. This receptor was identified in a man aged 40-50 years in good health and CMV-seropositive. The material sequenced was PBMCs.

CDR3 reads: CASSLLGDTEAFF. The bases are TGTGCCAGCAGCTTATTAGGGGACACTGAAGCTTTCTTT. Recombination linked TRBV7-2 to TRBJ1-1, and perhaps TRBD1 as D gene, on 5 matching bases. Including the terminal cysteine and phenylalanine, the CDR3 comprises 13 residues. The CDR3 DNA has 39 bases and is translated from base 1. The germline V gene encodes CDR1 SGHTA and CDR2 FQGNSA. The V end loses 2 bases and the J end loses 3 bases, and a stretch of 7 bases separates them.